Sequencing of this T cell receptor beta chain was carried out in a study of cytomegalovirus exposure and HLA in healthy donors. This clone showed up just a few times. Germline CDR1 reads MNHEY; CDR2 reads SVGAGI. The CDR3 length is 15 residues. The V end was cut by 7 bases, the J end by 10 bases, with 20 bases between. Amplification used 60 Vbeta primers and 13 Jbeta primers. Method: immunoSEQ multiplex PCR; TCRdb's copy keeps in-frame clones and lacks some. In the table there are 110,000 or so clones, more than 65% of which are singletons. The TCR was taken from a man between 35 and 55 years old in good health and CMV-seropositive. Sequenced: PBMCs. The V gene is TRBV6-5, the J gene TRBJ1-6; D is perhaps TRBD1 (6 bases). The CDR3 region is CASTLTGTSASPLHF. In DNA form, the CDR3 reads TGTGCCAGCACCCTCACAGGGACATCGGCGTCACCCCTCCACTTT.